The text below deals with one TCR beta chain. The antigen is undetermined. This specimen belongs to a study of T cell responses to AZD1222 COVID-19 vaccine. Broader study findings: The donor group comprised mostly white British people and more females; the analysis possibly underestimated clonal diversity. Among vaccine-associated CD4 TCRs, coverage spanned spike, with dominance at 160-218 and 743-854. With two AZD1222 doses given, Spike-specific TCR breadth and depth both rose.

Data came from immunoSEQ multiplex PCR; TCRdb stores just in-frame clones and leaves some out. Of about 140,000 clones listed, 80% to 95% are singletons. The clonotype originates from an adult in good health. Here the sequenced sample was peripheral blood, taken on day 0 of AZD1222 vaccination.

As DNA, the CDR3 is TGTGCCACCCGCTCGGGCTACGAGCAGTACTTC. Its translation: CATRSGYEQYF. The chain employs TRBV19 and TRBJ2-7, with unresolved D. The CDR3 runs 11 residues. With 10 bases removed from V and 3 bases from J, the gap between germline ends came to 10 bases. Per germline, CDR1 LNHDA and CDR2 SQIVND (reference sequence).